This T cell receptor beta chain originates from a study of cytomegalovirus exposure and HLA in healthy donors. In the PCR, 60 Vbeta and 13 Jbeta primers were used. The assay was immunoSEQ multiplex PCR, and TCRdb's table has in-frame clones only and misses some. Seen in this sample are over 90,000 clones; the ten most common clones hold 3% to 3.5%. Broader study findings: CMV antigen specificity of a few CMV-associated chains was confirmed in vitro. Judged likely to be a sequencing artifact was a cluster of highly shared sequence variants. With high specificity and sensitivity, the classifier reportedly diagnosed cytomegalovirus status. Among TCR beta chains, those listed as cytomegalovirus-associated numbered around 160.

With respect to this clone: What it recognizes is unknown.

The sequencing sample was made of PBMCs. This receptor was obtained from a man between 40 and 49 years old in good health and CMV-seronegative.

The CDR3 sequence is CASSFEGLGANVLTF. The CDR3 DNA is TGTGCCAGCAGTTTCGAGGGCTTGGGGGCCAACGTCCTGACTTTC. V usage is TRBV27 and J usage is TRBJ2-6, with a tentative D call TRBD2 (5 bases). The V end lost 3 bases, the J end lost 4 bases, and 10 bases lay between the germline ends. Germline V lookup: CDR1 MNHEY, CDR2 SMNVEV (reference sequence). The CDR3 is made up of 15 amino acids.